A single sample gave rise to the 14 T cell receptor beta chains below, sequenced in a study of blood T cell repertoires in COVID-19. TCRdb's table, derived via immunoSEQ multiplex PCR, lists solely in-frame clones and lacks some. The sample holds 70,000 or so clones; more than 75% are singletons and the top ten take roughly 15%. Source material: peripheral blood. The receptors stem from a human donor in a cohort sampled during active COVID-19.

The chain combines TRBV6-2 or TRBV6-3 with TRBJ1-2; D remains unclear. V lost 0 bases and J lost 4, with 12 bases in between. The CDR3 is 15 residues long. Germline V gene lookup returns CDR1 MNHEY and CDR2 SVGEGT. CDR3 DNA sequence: TGTGCCAGCAGTTACTCCCCTCAAGGGAGCTATGGCTACACCTTC. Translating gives CASSYSPQGSYGYTF.

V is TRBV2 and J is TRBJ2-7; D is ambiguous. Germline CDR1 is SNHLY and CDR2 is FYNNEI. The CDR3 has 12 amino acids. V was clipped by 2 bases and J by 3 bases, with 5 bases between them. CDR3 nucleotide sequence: TGTGCCAGCAGTGAATCCTTCTACGAGCAGTACTTC. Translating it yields CASSESFYEQYF.

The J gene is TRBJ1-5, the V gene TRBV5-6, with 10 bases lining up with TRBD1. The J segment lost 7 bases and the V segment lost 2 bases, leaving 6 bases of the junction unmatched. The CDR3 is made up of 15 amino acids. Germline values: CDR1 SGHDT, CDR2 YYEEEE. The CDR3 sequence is CASSFRDRGFQPQHF. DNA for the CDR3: TGTGCCAGCAGCTTTCGGGACAGGGGCTTCCAGCCCCAGCATTTT. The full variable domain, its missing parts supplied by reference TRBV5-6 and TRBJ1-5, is DAGVTQSPTHLIKTRGQQVTLRCSPKSGHDTVSWYQQALGQGPQFIFQYYEEEERQRGNFPDRFSGHQFPNYSSELNVNALLLGDSALYLCASSFRDRGFQPQHFGDGTRLSIL.

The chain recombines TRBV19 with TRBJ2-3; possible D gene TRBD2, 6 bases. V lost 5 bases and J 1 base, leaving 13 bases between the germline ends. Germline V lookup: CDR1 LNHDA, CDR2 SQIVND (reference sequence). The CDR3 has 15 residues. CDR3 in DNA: TGTGCCAGTAGTTCGAGACTAGGAGGCACAGATACGCAGTATTTT. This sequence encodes CASSSRLGGTDTQYF.

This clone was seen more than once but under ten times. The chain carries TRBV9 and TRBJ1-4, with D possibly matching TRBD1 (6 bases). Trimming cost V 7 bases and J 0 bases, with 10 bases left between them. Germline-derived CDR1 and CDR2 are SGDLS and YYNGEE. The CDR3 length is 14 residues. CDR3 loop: CASGQLATNEKLFF. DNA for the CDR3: TGTGCCAGCGGACAGCTTGCAACTAATGAAAAACTGTTTTTT.

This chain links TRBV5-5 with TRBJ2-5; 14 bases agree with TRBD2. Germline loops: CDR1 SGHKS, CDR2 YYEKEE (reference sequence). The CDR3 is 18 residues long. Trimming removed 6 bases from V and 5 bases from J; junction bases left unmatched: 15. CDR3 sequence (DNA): TGTGCCAGCACCTTTCCCCCCGGACTAGCGGGAGGAGGTGAGACCCAGTACTTC. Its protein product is CASTFPPGLAGGGETQYF.

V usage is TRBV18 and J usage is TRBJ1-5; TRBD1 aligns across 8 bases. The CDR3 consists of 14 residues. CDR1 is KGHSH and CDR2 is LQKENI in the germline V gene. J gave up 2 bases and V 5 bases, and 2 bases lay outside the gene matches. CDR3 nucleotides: TGTGCCAGCTCAACGACAGGGGGCAATCAGCCCCAGCATTTT. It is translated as CASSTTGGNQPQHF.

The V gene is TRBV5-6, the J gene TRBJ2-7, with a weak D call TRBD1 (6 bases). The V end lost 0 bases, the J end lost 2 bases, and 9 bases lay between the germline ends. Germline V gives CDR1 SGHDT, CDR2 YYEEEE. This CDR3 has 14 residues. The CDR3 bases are TGTGCCAGCAGCTTGGACAGGGCTACCTACGAGCAGTACTTC. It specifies CASSLDRATYEQYF.

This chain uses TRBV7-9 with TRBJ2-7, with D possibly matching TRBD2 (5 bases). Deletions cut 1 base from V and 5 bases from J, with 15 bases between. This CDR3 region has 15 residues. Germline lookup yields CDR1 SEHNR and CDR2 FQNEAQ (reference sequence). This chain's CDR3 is CASSLEGSLRDEQYF. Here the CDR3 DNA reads TGTGCCAGCAGCTTAGAGGGCAGCCTGCGGGACGAGCAGTACTTC.

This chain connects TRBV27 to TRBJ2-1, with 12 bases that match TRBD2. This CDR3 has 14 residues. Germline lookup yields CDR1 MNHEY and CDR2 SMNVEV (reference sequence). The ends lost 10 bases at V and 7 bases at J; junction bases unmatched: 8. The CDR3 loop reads CAISPLAGGNEQFF. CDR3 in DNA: TGTGCCATAAGTCCGCTAGCGGGAGGGAATGAGCAGTTCTTC.

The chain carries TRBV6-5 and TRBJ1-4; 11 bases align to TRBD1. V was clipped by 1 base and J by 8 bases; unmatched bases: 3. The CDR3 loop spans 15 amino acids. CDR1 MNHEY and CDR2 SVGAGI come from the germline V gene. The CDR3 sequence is CASSYFGTGGEKLFF. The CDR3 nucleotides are TGTGCCAGCAGTTACTTTGGGACAGGGGGGGAAAAACTGTTTTTT.

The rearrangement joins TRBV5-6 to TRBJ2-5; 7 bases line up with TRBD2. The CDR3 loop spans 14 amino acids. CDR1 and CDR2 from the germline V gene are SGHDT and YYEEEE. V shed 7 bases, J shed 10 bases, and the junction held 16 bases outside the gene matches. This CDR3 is CASCPWGGFRGQYF. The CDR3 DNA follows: TGTGCCAGCTGCCCGTGGGGAGGGTTTAGGGGCCAGTACTTC. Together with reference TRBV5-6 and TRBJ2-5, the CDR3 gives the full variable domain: DAGVTQSPTHLIKTRGQQVTLRCSPKSGHDTVSWYQQALGQGPQFIFQYYEEEERQRGNFPDRFSGHQFPNYSSELNVNALLLGDSALYLCASCPWGGFRGQYFGPGTRLLVL.

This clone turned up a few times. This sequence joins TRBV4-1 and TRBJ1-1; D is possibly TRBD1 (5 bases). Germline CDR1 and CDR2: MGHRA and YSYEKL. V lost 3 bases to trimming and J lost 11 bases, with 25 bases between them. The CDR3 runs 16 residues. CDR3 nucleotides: TGCGCCAGCAGCCAGGGCGACAGATTGGCACCTGAAGTTGCTTTCTTT. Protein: CASSQGDRLAPEVAFF.

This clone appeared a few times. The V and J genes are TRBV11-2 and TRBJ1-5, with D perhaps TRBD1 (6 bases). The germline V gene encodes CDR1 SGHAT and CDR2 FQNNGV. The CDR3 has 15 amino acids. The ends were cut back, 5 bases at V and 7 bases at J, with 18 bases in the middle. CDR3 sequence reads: CASSPLPGQGQPQHF. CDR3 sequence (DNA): TGTGCCAGCAGCCCCCTGCCAGGCCAGGGGCAGCCCCAGCATTTT.